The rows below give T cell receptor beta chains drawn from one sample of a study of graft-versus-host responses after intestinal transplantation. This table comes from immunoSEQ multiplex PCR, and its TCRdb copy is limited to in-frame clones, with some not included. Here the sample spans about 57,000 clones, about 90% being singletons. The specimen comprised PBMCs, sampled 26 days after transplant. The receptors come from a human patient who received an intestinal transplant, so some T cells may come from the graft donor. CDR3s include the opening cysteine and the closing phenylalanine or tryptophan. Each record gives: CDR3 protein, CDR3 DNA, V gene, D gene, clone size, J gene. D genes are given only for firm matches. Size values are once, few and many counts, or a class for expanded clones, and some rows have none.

CASSLSTGALIEQYF	TGCGCCAGCAGCTTGTCCACGGGAGCCCTCATCGAGCAGTACTTC	TRBV5-1	-	-	TRBJ2-7
CASSAPRLAGGSRGAVF	TGTGCCAGCAGTGCCCCGCGACTAGCGGGAGGTAGCCGGGGAGCTGTTTTT	TRBV2	TRBD2	few	TRBJ2-2
CASSGGNYNSPLHF	TGTGCCAGCAGCGGGGGGAACTATAATTCACCCCTCCACTTT	TRBV2	-	-	TRBJ1-6
CASSLGLAGEKFF	TGTGCCAGCAGCTTGGGACTAGCGGGGGAAAAGTTCTTC	TRBV5-4	TRBD2	-	TRBJ2-1
CASSQEGRKEQFF	TGTGCTAGCAGCCAAGAGGGGAGGAAGGAGCAGTTCTTC	TRBV7-7	-	-	TRBJ2-1
CASRTGAAEAFF	TGTGCCAGCAGGACAGGGGCAGCTGAAGCTTTCTTT	TRBV6-5	TRBD1	-	TRBJ1-1
CASSFFNSGGARDEQFF	TGTGCCAGCAGCTTTTTTAACAGCGGGGGGGCTAGGGATGAGCAGTTCTTC	TRBV13	TRBD2	-	TRBJ2-1
CASSGTPRPDTQYF	TGTGCCAGCAGCGGGACTCCTAGGCCAGATACGCAGTATTTT	TRBV28	-	-	TRBJ2-3
CASRPGTGGTYEQYF	TGTGCCAGCAGACCTGGGACAGGGGGGACCTACGAGCAGTACTTC	TRBV27	TRBD1	once	TRBJ2-7
CASSFGPYAWETQYF	TGTGCCAGCAGCTTTGGGCCCTACGCGTGGGAGACCCAGTACTTC	TRBV5-6	-	-	TRBJ2-5
CASSVAGTGSTDTQYF	TGTGCCAGCAGCGTGGCAGGGACAGGGAGCACAGATACGCAGTATTTT	TRBV7-6	TRBD1	-	TRBJ2-3
CASSSQGARDEQYF	TGTGCCAGCAGCTCTCAGGGGGCGAGAGACGAGCAGTACTTC	TRBV7-3	TRBD1	once	TRBJ2-7
CAWSVNGVGYTF	TGTGCCTGGAGTGTAAACGGTGTAGGCTACACCTTC	TRBV30	-	-	TRBJ1-2
CASSGRQGKGTEAFF	TGTGCCAGCAGCGGCCGGCAGGGGAAGGGCACTGAAGCTTTCTTT	TRBV7-3	-	-	TRBJ1-1
CASSVSSQGTRETQYF	TGTGCCAGTAGCGTATCATCCCAGGGGACCCGAGAGACCCAGTACTTC	TRBV9	-	-	TRBJ2-5
CASSGTSGGETQYF	TGTGCCAGCAGTGGCACTAGCGGGGGGGAGACCCAGTACTTC	TRBV28	TRBD2	once	TRBJ2-5
CASSPLAGGSSYEQYF	TGTGCCAGCAGCCCCCTCGCGGGGGGTAGCTCCTACGAGCAGTACTTC	TRBV14	TRBD2	-	TRBJ2-7
CASSVRGLSLTGELFF	TGTGCCAGCAGCGTGCGGGGGCTCTCCCTTACCGGGGAGCTGTTTTTT	TRBV9	-	-	TRBJ2-2
CASSEPTGAYGYTF	TGTGCCAGCAGTGAACCCACAGGGGCCTATGGCTACACCTTC	TRBV6-1	TRBD1	-	TRBJ1-2
CASSSLGDNDIRGYTF	TGTGCCAGCAGTTCCCTAGGGGACAACGACATCCGTGGCTACACCTTC	TRBV27	-	-	TRBJ1-2
CASSLAAVNQPQHF	TGTGCCAGCAGCTTAGCGGCAGTCAATCAGCCCCAGCATTTT	TRBV7-2	-	-	TRBJ1-5
CASSTDRDHPYEQYF	TGTGCCAGCAGTACCGACAGGGACCACCCCTACGAGCAGTACTTC	TRBV28	TRBD1	-	TRBJ2-7
CASSLHDAGPYGYTF	TGTGCCAGCAGCTTGCATGATGCAGGGCCCTATGGCTACACCTTC	TRBV5-8	-	-	TRBJ1-2
CASTVGQGAYRGTGELFF	TGTGCCAGCACAGTAGGACAGGGGGCGTATCGAGGAACCGGGGAGCTGTTTTTT	TRBV28	TRBD1	-	TRBJ2-2
CASSLATRYEQYF	TGTGCCAGCAGCTTAGCCACTAGGTACGAGCAGTACTTC	TRBV11-2	-	-	TRBJ2-7
CASSEALRGGGLYNEQFF	TGTGCCAGCAGTGAAGCCCTCCGAGGCGGGGGGCTGTACAATGAGCAGTTCTTC	TRBV6-1	TRBD2	-	TRBJ2-1
CASSSGTGDEQYF	TGTGCCAGCAGCTCCGGGACAGGGGATGAGCAGTACTTC	TRBV7-9	TRBD1	few	TRBJ2-7
CASSPGGSGGYYNEQFF	TGTGCCAGCAGCCCTGGGGGTAGCGGGGGGTATTACAATGAGCAGTTCTTC	TRBV9	TRBD2	-	TRBJ2-1
CASSLFFGYGYTF	TGTGCCAGCAGTTTATTTTTCGGCTATGGCTACACCTTC	TRBV27	-	-	TRBJ1-2
CASSRTLARVSREQYF	TGCGCCAGCAGCCGTACACTAGCCCGGGTCTCCCGGGAGCAGTACTTC	TRBV4-1	-	-	TRBJ2-7
CASSFSPGTRLAYNEQFF	TGTGCCAGCAGCTTTTCCCCCGGGACAAGGCTTGCCTACAATGAGCAGTTCTTC	TRBV11-2	-	few	TRBJ2-1
CATVSPSGGTDTQYF	TGTGCCACCGTCTCCCCTAGCGGTGGCACAGATACGCAGTATTTT	TRBV15	TRBD2	-	TRBJ2-3
CASSLWGQGNQPQHF	TGTGCCAGCAGTTTATGGGGGCAGGGCAATCAGCCCCAGCATTTT	TRBV28	-	-	TRBJ1-5
CSVSTGATEAFF	TGCAGCGTTTCTACAGGGGCCACTGAAGCTTTCTTT	TRBV29-1	TRBD1	-	TRBJ1-1
CASSPRQGTNTEAFF	TGTGCCAGCAGTCCCCGACAGGGGACAAACACTGAAGCTTTCTTT	TRBV6-1	TRBD1	-	TRBJ1-1
CASSGTGTGKDGYTF	TGTGCCAGCAGCGGCACCGGGACAGGGAAGGATGGCTACACCTTC	TRBV5-8	TRBD1	-	TRBJ1-2
CASSLAGGGTGELFF	TGTGCCAGCAGCTTAGCAGGGGGGGGCACCGGGGAGCTGTTTTTT	TRBV7-6	-	-	TRBJ2-2
CASSLTLTGTADSPLHF	TGTGCCAGCAGCCTAACCCTAACCGGGACAGCGGATTCACCCCTCCACTTT	TRBV7-8	TRBD1	-	TRBJ1-6
CASRPGDRVNTEAFF	TGCGCCAGCAGGCCAGGGGACAGGGTGAACACTGAAGCTTTCTTT	TRBV4-1	TRBD1	once	TRBJ1-1
CASSFGLAGPYGTDTQYF	TGTGCCAGCAGCTTTGGACTAGCGGGTCCCTATGGCACAGATACGCAGTATTTT	TRBV7-3	TRBD2	-	TRBJ2-3